Listed below are T cell receptor beta chains from one sample, sequenced in a study of T-cell memory formation after mild COVID-19. One entry per CDR3 protein results from TCRdb running MiXCR on the 5' RACE reads. Of roughly 250,000 distinct CDR3 sequences in the sample, about a sixth were seen once. The sample was PBMCs or a T cell subset sorted from them (not recorded which). All receptors come from a man aged 18-30 years who had mild COVID-19 (a few samples of this study predate the infection). Cell type and time point are not known. Each CDR3 is given with its conserved first and last residue. D genes are given only for firm matches. Part of the rows lack a size; the others show once, few, many or a class for expanded clones.

D gene	clone size	V gene	J gene	CDR3 protein	CDR3 DNA
NA	NA	TRBV7-9	TRBJ1-4	CASSLNRVSNEKLFF	TGTGCCAGCAGTTTGAACCGAGTATCTAATGAAAAACTGTTTTTT
NA	few	TRBV12-3/TRBV12-4	TRBJ2-3	CASSFSVSTDTQYF	TGTGCCAGCAGTTTTTCGGTCAGCACAGATACGCAGTATTTT
TRBD1	NA	TRBV6-2/TRBV6-3	TRBJ2-5	CASSTHRGRQTQYF	TGTGCCAGCAGTACTCACAGGGGTCGGCAGACCCAGTACTTC
TRBD1	NA	TRBV2	TRBJ1-1	CASSVRGGEEDTEAFF	TGTGCCAGCAGTGTTAGAGGGGGCGAAGAGGACACTGAAGCTTTCTTT
NA	few	TRBV5-1	TRBJ1-4	CASSLVSATNEKLFF	TGCGCCAGCAGCTTGGTTTCAGCTACTAATGAAAAACTGTTTTTT
TRBD1	few	TRBV28	TRBJ1-4	CASSSPGTGEKLFF	TGTGCCAGCAGTAGTCCCGGGACAGGTGAAAAACTGTTTTTT
NA	many	TRBV5-1	TRBJ1-2	CATKQGEEGYTF	TGCGCCACTAAACAGGGTGAGGAGGGCTACACCTTC
NA	few	TRBV7-3	TRBJ1-5	CASSSGSGNQPQHF	TGTGCCAGCAGCTCAGGGTCGGGCAATCAGCCCCAGCATTTT
NA	few	TRBV5-1	TRBJ2-1	CASSLLPGDPNEQFF	TGCGCCAGCAGCTTGTTACCGGGGGACCCCAATGAGCAGTTCTTC
NA	NA	TRBV5-4	TRBJ2-1	CASSPSLEDNEQFF	TGTGCCAGCAGCCCTAGCCTTGAGGACAATGAGCAGTTCTTC
TRBD1	NA	TRBV6-1	TRBJ1-2	CASSRQGANYGYTF	TGTGCCAGCAGCAGACAGGGGGCGAACTATGGCTACACCTTC
NA	NA	TRBV7-9	TRBJ1-5	CASSLSAGFQPQHF	TGTGCCAGCAGCCTATCCGCCGGGTTTCAGCCCCAGCATTTT
NA	NA	TRBV12-3/TRBV12-4	TRBJ1-3	CASSRTGLGNTIYF	TGTGCCAGCAGTCGTACAGGGCTGGGAAACACCATATATTTT
NA	NA	TRBV29-1	TRBJ2-5	CSVEWRGETQYF	TGCAGCGTTGAATGGAGGGGAGAGACCCAGTACTTC
NA	NA	TRBV3-1	TRBJ1-2	CASSQWRGMDGYTF	TGTGCCAGCAGCCAATGGCGCGGGATGGATGGCTACACCTTC
NA	NA	TRBV20-1	TRBJ2-7	CSAALQPQGSVQYF	TGCAGTGCTGCCCTCCAGCCACAGGGATCGGTGCAGTACTTC
NA	few	TRBV4-2	TRBJ2-7	CASSQTDTPLREQYF	TGTGCCAGCAGCCAAACTGACACCCCGCTACGGGAGCAGTACTTC
NA	NA	TRBV15	TRBJ1-3	CATREDTGSGNTIYF	TGTGCCACCAGGGAAGACACGGGCTCTGGAAACACCATATATTTT
TRBD2	NA	TRBV6-2/TRBV6-3	TRBJ2-4	CASRTGGAKNIQYF	TGTGCCAGCAGGACCGGGGGGGCCAAAAACATTCAGTACTTC
NA	many	TRBV7-2	TRBJ2-3	CASSFKWGAEDTQYF	TGTGCCAGCAGCTTTAAATGGGGGGCGGAAGATACGCAGTATTTT
NA	NA	TRBV20-1	TRBJ1-6	CSASPDNNNSPLHF	TGCAGTGCTAGTCCGGACAATAATAATTCACCCCTCCACTTT
NA	NA	TRBV5-1	TRBJ2-5	CASSLGVLQETQYF	TGCGCCAGCAGCTTGGGGGTGCTCCAAGAGACCCAGTACTTC
NA	few	TRBV5-6	TRBJ2-2	CASSLVNRGELFF	TGTGCCAGCAGCTTGGTTAATCGCGGGGAGCTGTTTTTT
TRBD2	many	TRBV7-2	TRBJ2-5	CASRRGGQETQYF	TGTGCCAGCAGGCGGGGGGGCCAAGAGACCCAGTACTTC